This T cell receptor (beta chain) was captured in a study of identical twins. Overall study findings and caveats: Out-of-frame TCR alpha sharing in monozygotic twins exceeded recombination model predictions. Twins shared beta out-of-frame sequences in excess, but this excess was weaker. Clonotypes of the beta chain that were abundant in cord blood carried fewer insertions (memory repertoires showed none).

In regard to this clonotype: Its antigen is as yet unknown.

Trimming cost V 6 bases and J 0 bases, with 6 bases left between them. The length of the CDR3 is 12 residues. Germline V gene lookup returns CDR1 SNHLY and CDR2 FYNNEI. Each CDR3 protein is one row after TCRdb ran MiXCR on the 5' RACE reads. The data hold under 450,000 distinct CDR3 sequences, with approximately 17% observed a single time. The chain recombines TRBV2 with TRBJ2-7; no clear D gene. Sequencing was carried out using naive T cells sorted from blood. The origin of this receptor is a man aged 50-60 years in good health. The DNA of the CDR3 is TGTGCCAGCAGATGGGGCTCCTACGAGCAGTACTTC. This sequence encodes CASRWGSYEQYF.